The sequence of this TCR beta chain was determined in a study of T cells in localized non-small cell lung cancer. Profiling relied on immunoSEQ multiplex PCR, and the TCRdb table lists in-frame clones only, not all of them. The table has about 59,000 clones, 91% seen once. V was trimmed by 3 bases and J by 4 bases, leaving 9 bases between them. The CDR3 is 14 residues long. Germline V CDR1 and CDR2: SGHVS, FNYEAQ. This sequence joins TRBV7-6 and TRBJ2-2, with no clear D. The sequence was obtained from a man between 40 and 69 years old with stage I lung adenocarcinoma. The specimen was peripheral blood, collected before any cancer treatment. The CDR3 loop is CASSFGGPTGELFF. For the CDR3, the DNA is TGTGCCAGCAGCTTCGGCGGACCCACCGGGGAGCTGTTTTTT.